This TCR beta chain was sequenced in a study of blood T cell repertoires in COVID-19. Study details: Sites in the United States, Italy and Spain provided acute and convalescent COVID-19 samples.

Across 24 US areas, participants ranged in age from about 18 to 90 years. In Cohort 3, a recovered donor had either two negative PCRs, clearance, or symptom resolution. The ends lost 8 bases at V and 2 bases at J; junction bases unmatched: 6. The CDR3 is 13 amino acids. The V gene's germline CDR1 is MNHEY and CDR2 SMNVEV (reference sequence). Sequencing used immunoSEQ multiplex PCR; TCRdb keeps in-frame clones, though not all of them. The sample shows 100,000 to 150,000 clones, approximately 86% of them seen only once. The TCR comes from a woman between 45 and 65 years old who had recovered from COVID-19. This chain uses TRBV27 with TRBJ2-7; 7 nucleotides match TRBD1. Input material: PBMCs or T cells enriched from blood (not recorded which). The CDR3 DNA follows: TGTGCCAGCGGCATGGGACAGCCCTACGAGCAGTACTTC. Its translation: CASGMGQPYEQYF.